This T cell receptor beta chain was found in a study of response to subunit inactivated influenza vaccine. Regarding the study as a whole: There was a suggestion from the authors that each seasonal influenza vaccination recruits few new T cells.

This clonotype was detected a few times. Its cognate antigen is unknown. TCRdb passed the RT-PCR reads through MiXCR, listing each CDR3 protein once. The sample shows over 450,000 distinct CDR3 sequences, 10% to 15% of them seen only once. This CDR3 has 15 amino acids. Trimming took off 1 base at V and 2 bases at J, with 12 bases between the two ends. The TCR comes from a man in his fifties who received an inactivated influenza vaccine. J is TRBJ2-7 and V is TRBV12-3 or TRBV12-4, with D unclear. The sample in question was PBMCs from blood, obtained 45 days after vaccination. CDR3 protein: CASSLGGRRTYEQYF. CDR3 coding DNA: TGTGCCAGCAGTTTAGGAGGAAGGAGAACCTACGAGCAGTACTTC.